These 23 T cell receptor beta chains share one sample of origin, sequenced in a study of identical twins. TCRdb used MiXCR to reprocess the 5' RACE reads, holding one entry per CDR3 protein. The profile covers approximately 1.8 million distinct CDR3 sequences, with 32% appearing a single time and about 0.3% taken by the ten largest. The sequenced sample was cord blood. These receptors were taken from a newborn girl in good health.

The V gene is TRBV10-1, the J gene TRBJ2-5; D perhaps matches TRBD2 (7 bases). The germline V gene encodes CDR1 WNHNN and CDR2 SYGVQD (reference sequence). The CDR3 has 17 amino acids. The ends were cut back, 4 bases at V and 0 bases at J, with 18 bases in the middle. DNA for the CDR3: TGCGCCAGCAGTGGTTCTCTGCGGGGGCCAGACCAAGAGACCCAGTACTTC. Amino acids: CASSGSLRGPDQETQYF.

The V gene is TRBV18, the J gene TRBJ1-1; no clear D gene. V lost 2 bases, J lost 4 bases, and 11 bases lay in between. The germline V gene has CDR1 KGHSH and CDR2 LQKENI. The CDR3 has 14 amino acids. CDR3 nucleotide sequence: TGTGCCAGCTCACCAATTTTGGGGATCACTGAAGCTTTCTTT. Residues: CASSPILGITEAFF.

The CDR3 region is CASSLGDWGEKLFF. The DNA for the CDR3 is TGTGCCAGCAGCCTAGGGGATTGGGGGGAAAAACTGTTTTTT. The chain carries TRBV28 and TRBJ1-4, with TRBD1 as a possible D gene (5 bases). CDR1 and CDR2 from the germline V gene are MDHEN and SYDVKM. Trimming removed 6 bases at V and 8 bases at J, with 16 bases between. The CDR3 contains 14 residues.

The chain's CDR3 is CSARGRGLERNTIYF. The CDR3 bases are TGCAGTGCTAGGGGCAGGGGGCTAGAGAGAAACACCATATATTTT. V usage is TRBV20-1 and J usage is TRBJ1-3, with TRBD1 identical over 8 bases. V lost 3 bases, J lost 5 bases, and 9 bases stayed unmatched. This CDR3 is 15 amino acids long. The germline V gene has CDR1 DFQATT and CDR2 SNEGSKA (reference sequence).

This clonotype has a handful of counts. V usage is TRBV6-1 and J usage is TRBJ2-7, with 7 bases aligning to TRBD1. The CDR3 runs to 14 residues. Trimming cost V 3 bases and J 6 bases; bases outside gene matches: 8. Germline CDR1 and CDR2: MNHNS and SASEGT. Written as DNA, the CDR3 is TGTGCCAGCAGTGAGGTGGACAGGTTAAGCGAGCAGTACTTC. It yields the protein CASSEVDRLSEQYF.

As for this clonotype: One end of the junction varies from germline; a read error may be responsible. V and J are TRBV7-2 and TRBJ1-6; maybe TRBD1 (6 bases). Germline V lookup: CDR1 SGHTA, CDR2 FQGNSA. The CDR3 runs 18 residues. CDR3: CASSLARLWTVPNSPLRF. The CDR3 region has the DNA TGTGCCAGCAGCTTAGCCCGTTTGTGGACAGTGCCAAATTCACCCCTCCGCTTT.

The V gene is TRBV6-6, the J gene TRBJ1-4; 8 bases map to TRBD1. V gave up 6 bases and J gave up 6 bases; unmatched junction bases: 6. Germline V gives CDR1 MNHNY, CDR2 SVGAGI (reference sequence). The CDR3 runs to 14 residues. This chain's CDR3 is CASRTGQGHEKLFF. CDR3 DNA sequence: TGTGCCAGCAGGACCGGACAGGGCCATGAAAAACTGTTTTTT.

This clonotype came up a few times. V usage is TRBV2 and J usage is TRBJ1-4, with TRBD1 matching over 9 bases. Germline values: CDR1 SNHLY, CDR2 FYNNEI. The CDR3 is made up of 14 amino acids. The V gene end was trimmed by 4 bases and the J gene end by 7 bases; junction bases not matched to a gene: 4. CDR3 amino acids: CASSAGTGPEKLFF. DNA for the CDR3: TGTGCCAGCAGTGCCGGGACAGGGCCTGAAAAACTGTTTTTT.

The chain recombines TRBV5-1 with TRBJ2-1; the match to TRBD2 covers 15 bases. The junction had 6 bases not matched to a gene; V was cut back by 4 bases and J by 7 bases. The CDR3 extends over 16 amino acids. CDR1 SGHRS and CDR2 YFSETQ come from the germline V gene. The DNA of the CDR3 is TGCGCCAGCAGCCCAAGAGGGACTAGCGGGGGGAATGAGCAGTTCTTC. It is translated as CASSPRGTSGGNEQFF.

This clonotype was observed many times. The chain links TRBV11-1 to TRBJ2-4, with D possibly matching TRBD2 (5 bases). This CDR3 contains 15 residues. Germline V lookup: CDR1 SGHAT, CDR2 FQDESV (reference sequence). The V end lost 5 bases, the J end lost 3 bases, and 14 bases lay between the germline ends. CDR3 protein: CASSPRYRDKNIQYF. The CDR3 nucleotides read TGTGCCAGCAGCCCACGCTACCGGGACAAAAACATTCAGTACTTC.

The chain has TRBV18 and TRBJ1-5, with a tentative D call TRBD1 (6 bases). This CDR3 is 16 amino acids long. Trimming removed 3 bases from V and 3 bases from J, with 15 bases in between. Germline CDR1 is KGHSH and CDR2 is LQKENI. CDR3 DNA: TGTGCCAGCTCACCCGAATTTACAGGGAACAATCAGCCCCAGCATTTT. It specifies CASSPEFTGNNQPQHF.

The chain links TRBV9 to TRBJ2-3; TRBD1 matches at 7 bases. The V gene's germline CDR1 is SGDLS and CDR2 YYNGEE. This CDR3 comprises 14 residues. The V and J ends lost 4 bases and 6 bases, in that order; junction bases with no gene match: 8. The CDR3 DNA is TGTGCCAGCAGCCCCCAGGGGGTCTCGGATACGCAGTATTTT. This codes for CASSPQGVSDTQYF.

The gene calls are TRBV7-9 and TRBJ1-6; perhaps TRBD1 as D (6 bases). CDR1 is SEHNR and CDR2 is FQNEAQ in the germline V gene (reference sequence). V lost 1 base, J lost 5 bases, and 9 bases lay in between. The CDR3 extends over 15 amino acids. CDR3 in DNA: TGTGCCAGCAGCTTAGGGACAGCGGATAATTCACCCCTCCACTTT. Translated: CASSLGTADNSPLHF.

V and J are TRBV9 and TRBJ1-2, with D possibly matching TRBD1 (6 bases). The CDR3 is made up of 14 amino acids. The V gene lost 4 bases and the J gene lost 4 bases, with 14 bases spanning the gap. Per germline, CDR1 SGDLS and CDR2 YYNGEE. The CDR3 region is CASSSRQVLYGYTF. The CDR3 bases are TGTGCCAGCAGCTCCCGACAGGTCCTCTATGGCTACACCTTC.

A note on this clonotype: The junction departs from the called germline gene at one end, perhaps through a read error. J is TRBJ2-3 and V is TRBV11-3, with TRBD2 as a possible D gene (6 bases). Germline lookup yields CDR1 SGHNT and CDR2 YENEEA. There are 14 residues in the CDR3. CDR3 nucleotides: TGTGCCCGCAGCCCAGGACTAAGCACAGATACGCAGTATTTT. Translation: CARSPGLSTDTQYF.

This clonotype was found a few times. CDR3 in amino acids: CASSPGLAFPDTQYF. The CDR3 nucleotides are TGTGCCAGCAGCCCGGGACTAGCCTTTCCAGATACGCAGTATTTT. The rearrangement joins TRBV6-6 to TRBJ2-3; 9 nucleotides match TRBD2. Trimming cost V 6 bases and J 4 bases; bases outside gene matches: 8. This CDR3 has 15 amino acids. The germline gives CDR1 MNHNY, CDR2 SVGAGI (reference sequence).

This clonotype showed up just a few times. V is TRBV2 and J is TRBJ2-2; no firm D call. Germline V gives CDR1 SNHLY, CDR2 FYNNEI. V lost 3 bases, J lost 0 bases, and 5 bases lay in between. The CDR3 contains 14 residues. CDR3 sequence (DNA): TGTGCCAGCAGTGAGCCCACGAACACCGGGGAGCTGTTTTTT. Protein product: CASSEPTNTGELFF.

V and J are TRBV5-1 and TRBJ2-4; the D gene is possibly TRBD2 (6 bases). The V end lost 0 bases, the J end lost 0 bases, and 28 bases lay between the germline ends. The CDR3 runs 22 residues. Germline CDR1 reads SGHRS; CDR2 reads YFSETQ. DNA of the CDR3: TGCGCCAGCAGCTTGGCGAGAGGGTCGGGAGAGATTCGTCCTTTAGCCAAAAACATTCAGTACTTC. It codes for CASSLARGSGEIRPLAKNIQYF.

The CDR3 loop reads CASGIRQEAFF. The CDR3 DNA follows: TGTGCCAGCGGGATTAGACAGGAAGCTTTCTTT. This rearrangement joins TRBV14 to TRBJ1-1; possibly TRBD1 for D (5 bases). Germline loops: CDR1 SGHDN, CDR2 FVKESK. The CDR3 sequence is 11 residues long. Trimming pared 8 bases from V and 8 bases from J, leaving 12 bases between.

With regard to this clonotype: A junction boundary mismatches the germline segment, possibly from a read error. CDR3 sequence (DNA): TGTGCCAGCAGTATCGTGAGGGGGGGGTATACCTACAATGAGCCGTTCTTC. It specifies CASSIVRGGYTYNEPFF. The chain carries TRBV12-3 or TRBV12-4 and TRBJ2-1; perhaps TRBD2 as D (7 bases). The CDR3 is made up of 17 amino acids.

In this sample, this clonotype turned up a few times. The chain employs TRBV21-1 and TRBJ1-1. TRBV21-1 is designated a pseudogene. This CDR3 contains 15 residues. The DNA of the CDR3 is TGTGCCAGCAGCAATCCCAGACGCTCTGGGACTGAAGCTTTCTTT. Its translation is CASSNPRRSGTEAFF.

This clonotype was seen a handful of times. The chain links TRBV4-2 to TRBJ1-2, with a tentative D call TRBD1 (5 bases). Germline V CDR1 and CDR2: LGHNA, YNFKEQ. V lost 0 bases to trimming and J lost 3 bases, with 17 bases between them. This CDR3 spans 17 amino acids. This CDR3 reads CASSQDLSGGFDYGYTF. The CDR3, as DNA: TGTGCCAGCAGCCAAGATTTAAGCGGGGGGTTCGACTATGGCTACACCTTC.

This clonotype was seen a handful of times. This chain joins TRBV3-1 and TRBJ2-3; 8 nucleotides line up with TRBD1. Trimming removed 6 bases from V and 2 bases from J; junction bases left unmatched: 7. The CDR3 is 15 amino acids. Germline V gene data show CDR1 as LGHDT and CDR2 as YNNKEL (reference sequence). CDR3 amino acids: CASRSRGLNTDTQYF. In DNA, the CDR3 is TGTGCCAGCAGGTCCAGGGGGCTTAACACAGATACGCAGTATTTT.